This T cell receptor (beta chain) appears in the sequencing data of a study of siplizumab effects on memory and regulatory T cells. The CDR3 length is 17 residues. V lost 5 bases, J lost 4 bases, and 16 bases stayed unmatched. CDR1 is SGHAT, CDR2 FQNNGV, per germline. Repertoires were generated with immunoSEQ multiplex PCR, while TCRdb's copy carries only in-frame clones and drops some. The data show 100,000 or so clones, with approximately 90% seen just once and 0.73% held by the top ten. V and J are TRBV11-2 and TRBJ2-5; 7 positions agree with TRBD1. The TCR sequence derives from a human donor in good health. Sequencing input: Tregs sorted from blood. Written as DNA, the CDR3 is TGTGCCAGCAGCCATCGAAGGGGGCTCCGCGGGTTAGAGACCCAGTACTTC. It specifies CASSHRRGLRGLETQYF.